There are a few counts of the clone carrying this TCR beta chain. Its cognate antigen is unknown. This sample stems from a study of CD8 T cells in ankylosing spondylitis. Study observations and caveats: What appeared characteristic of ankylosing spondylitis blood was a TCR beta motif of fewer than ten highly homologous variants. Reportedly, disease-linked clones are significantly enriched in ankylosing spondylitis patients' matched synovial fluid. There were earlier reports of some motif variants in reactive arthritis synovial fluid and blood.

V shed 6 bases and J shed 6 bases, with 18 bases lying between them. The CDR3 sequence is 13 residues long. Germline V gene data show CDR1 as DFQATT and CDR2 as SNEGSKA (reference sequence). Each TCR beta library was made by quantitative 5'-RACE that incorporated molecular barcodes. TCRdb passed the 5' RACE reads through MiXCR, listing each CDR3 protein once. The sample consists of hundreds of thousands of distinct CDR3 sequences, more than 25% of them appearing once. Specimen: blood, either unsorted or a sorted T cell fraction (not recorded which). The chain uses TRBV20-1 and TRBJ2-7; D may be TRBD1 (7 bases). The sequence was collected from a male donor with ankylosing spondylitis or in good health (not recorded which). The CDR3: CSAQGGHLVEQYF. The CDR3 coding sequence is TGCAGTGCCCAGGGGGGACACCTCGTCGAGCAGTACTTC.